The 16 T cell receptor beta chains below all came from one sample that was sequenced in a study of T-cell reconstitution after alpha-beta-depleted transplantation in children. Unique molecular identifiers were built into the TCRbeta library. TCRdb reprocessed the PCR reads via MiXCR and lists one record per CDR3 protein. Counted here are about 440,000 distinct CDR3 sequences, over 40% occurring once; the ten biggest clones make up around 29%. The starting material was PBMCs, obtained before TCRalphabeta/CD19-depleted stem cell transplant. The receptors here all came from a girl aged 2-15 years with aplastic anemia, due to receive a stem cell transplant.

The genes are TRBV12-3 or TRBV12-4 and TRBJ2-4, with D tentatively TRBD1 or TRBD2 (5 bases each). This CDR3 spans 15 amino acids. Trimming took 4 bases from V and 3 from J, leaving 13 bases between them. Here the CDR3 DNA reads TGTGCCAGCAGTTCCCCCTGGGGGATCAAAAACATTCAGTACTTC. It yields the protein CASSSPWGIKNIQYF.

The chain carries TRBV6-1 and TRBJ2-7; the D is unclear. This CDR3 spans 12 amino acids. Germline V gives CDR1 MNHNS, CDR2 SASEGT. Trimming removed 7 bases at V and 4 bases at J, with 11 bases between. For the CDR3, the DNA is TGTGCCAGCAAGGACCCGGGTTACGAGCAGTACTTC. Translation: CASKDPGYEQYF.

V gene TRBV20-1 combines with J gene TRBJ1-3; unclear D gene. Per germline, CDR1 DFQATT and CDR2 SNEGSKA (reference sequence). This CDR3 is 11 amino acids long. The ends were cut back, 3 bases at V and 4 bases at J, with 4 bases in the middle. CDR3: CSASLGNTIYF. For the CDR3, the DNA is TGCAGTGCTAGTTTAGGAAACACCATATATTTT.

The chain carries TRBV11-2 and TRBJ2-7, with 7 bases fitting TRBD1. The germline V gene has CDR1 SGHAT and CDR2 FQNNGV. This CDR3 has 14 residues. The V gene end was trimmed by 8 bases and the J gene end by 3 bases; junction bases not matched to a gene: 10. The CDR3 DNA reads TGTGCCAGCGAGGGACAGAGCCGAAACTACGAGCAGTACTTC. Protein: CASEGQSRNYEQYF. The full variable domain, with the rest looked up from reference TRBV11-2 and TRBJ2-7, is EAGVAQSPRYKIIEKRQSVAFWCNPISGHATLYWYQQILGQGPKLLIQFQNNGVVDDSQLPKDRFSAERLKGVDSTLKIQPAKLEDSAVYLCASEGQSRNYEQYFGPGTRLTVT.

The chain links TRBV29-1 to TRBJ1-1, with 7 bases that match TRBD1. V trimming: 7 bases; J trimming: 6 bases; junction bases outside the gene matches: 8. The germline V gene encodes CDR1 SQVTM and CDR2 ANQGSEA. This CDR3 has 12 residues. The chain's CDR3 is CSALQGGAEAFF. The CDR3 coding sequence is TGCAGCGCGCTTCAGGGGGGCGCTGAAGCTTTCTTT.

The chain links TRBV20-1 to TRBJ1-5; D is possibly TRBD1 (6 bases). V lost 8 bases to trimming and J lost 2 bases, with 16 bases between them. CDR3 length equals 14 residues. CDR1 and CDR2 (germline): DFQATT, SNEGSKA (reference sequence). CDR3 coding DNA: TGCAGTACCTTCACAGGGAACGGCAATCAGCCCCAGCATTTT. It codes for CSTFTGNGNQPQHF.

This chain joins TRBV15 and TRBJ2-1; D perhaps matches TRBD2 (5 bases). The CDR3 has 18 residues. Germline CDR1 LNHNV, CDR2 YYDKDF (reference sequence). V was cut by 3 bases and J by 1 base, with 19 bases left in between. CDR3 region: CATSSAFALAPSYNEQFF. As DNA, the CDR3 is TGTGCCACCAGCAGTGCTTTCGCCCTAGCCCCTTCCTACAATGAGCAGTTCTTC. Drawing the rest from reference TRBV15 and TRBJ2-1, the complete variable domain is DAMVIQNPRYQVTQFGKPVTLSCSQTLNHNVMYWYQQKSSQAPKLLFHYYDKDFNNEADTPDNFQSRRPNTSFCFLDIRSPGLGDTAMYLCATSSAFALAPSYNEQFFGPGTRLTVL.

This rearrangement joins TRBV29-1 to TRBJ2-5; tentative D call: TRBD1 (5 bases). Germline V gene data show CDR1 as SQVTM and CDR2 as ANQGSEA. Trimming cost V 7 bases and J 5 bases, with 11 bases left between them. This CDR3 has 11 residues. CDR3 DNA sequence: TGCAGCGCGACAGTTTGGGAGACCCAGTACTTC. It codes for CSATVWETQYF.

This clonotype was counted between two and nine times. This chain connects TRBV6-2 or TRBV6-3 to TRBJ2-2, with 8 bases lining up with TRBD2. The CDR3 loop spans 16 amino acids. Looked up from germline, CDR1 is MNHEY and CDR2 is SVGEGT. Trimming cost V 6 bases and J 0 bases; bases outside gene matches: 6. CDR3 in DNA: TGTGCCAGCAGCTTCAGACTAGCGTCGAACACCGGGGAGCTGTTTTTT. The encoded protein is CASSFRLASNTGELFF.

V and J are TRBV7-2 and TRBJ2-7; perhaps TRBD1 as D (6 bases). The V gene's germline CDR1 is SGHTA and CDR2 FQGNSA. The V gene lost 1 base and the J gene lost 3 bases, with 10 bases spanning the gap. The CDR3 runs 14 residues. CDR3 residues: CASSLGTGHYEQYF. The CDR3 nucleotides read TGTGCCAGCAGCTTAGGAACAGGGCACTACGAGCAGTACTTC.

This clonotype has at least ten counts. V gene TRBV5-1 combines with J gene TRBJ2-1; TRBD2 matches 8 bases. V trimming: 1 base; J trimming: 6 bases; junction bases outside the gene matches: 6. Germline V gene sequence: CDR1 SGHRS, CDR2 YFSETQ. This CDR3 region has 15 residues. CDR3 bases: TGCGCCAGCAGCTTGCCAGCGGGAGTCGGCAATGAGCAGTTCTTC. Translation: CASSLPAGVGNEQFF.

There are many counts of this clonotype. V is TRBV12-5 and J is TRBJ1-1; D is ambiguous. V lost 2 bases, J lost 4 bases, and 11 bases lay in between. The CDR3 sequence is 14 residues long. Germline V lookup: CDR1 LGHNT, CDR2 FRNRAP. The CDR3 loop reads CASGLMGTVTEAFF. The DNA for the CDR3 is TGTGCTAGTGGTTTGATGGGCACGGTCACTGAAGCTTTCTTT.

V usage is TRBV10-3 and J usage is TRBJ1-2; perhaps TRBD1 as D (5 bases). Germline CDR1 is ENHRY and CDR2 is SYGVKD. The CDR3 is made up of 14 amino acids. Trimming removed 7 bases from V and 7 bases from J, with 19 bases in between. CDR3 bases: TGTGCCATCACCTTCGGGAGGGACGGAAGTGGCTACACCTTC. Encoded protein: CAITFGRDGSGYTF.

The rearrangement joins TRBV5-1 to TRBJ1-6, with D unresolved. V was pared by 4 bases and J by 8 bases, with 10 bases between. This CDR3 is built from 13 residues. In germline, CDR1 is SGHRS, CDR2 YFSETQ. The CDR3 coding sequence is TGCGCCAGCAGCACCCGGTGGGATTCACCCCTCCACTTT. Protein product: CASSTRWDSPLHF.

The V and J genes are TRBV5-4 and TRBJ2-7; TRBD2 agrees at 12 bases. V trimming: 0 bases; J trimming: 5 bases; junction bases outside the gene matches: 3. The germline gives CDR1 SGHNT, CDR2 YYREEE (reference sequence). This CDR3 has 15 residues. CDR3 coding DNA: TGTGCCAGCAGCTTGGTACTAGCGGGAGGCAACGAGCAGTACTTC. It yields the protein CASSLVLAGGNEQYF.

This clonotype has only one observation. This CDR3 reads CASRPTSGRRSYEQYF. CDR3 in DNA: TGCGCCAGCAGACCAACTAGCGGGAGGAGGTCCTACGAGCAGTACTTC. The genes are TRBV5-1 and TRBJ2-7, with 12 bases identical to TRBD2. J lost 1 base, V lost 5 bases, and 7 bases had no gene match. The germline gives CDR1 SGHRS, CDR2 YFSETQ. This CDR3 has 16 residues. Full variable domain (outside the CDR3, taken from reference TRBV5-1 and TRBJ2-7): KAGVTQTPRYLIKTRGQQVTLSCSPISGHRSVSWYQQTPGQGLQFLFEYFSETQRNKGNFPGRFSGRQFSNSRSEMNVSTLELGDSALYLCASRPTSGRRSYEQYFGPGTRLTVT.